The clone carrying this TCR beta chain was recorded a few times. The entry originates in a study of control samples from healthy donors and cancer patients. TCRdb keeps only in-frame clones here, not all; method: immunoSEQ multiplex PCR. The sample includes tens of thousands of clones, 80% to 90% of them seen just once. This CDR3 has 13 residues. From germline, CDR1 is WNHNN and CDR2 SYGVQD (reference sequence). The ends were cut back, 9 bases at V and 3 bases at J, with 15 bases in the middle. The sequence came from a woman in her fifties or sixties with head and neck cancer. The chain links TRBV10-1 to TRBJ2-7; a weak D match, TRBD2 (6 bases). Sequenced material: PBMCs. The CDR3 here is CARGRWGVYEQYF. CDR3 sequence (DNA): TGCGCCAGAGGACGGTGGGGGGTCTACGAGCAGTACTTC.